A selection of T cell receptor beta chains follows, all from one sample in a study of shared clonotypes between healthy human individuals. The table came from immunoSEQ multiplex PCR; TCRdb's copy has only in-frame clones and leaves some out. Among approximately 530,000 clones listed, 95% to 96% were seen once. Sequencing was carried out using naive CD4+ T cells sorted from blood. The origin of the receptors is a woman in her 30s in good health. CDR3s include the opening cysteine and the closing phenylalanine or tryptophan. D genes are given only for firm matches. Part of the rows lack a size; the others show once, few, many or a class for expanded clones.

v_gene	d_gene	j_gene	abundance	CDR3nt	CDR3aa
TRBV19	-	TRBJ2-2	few	TGTGCCAGTAGTAGAGCAGTGTTGCTCGGGGAGCTGTTTTTT	CASSRAVLLGELFF
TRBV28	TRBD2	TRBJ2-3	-	TGTGCCAGCAGAACTAGCGCTAGCACAGATACGCAGTATTTT	CASRTSASTDTQYF
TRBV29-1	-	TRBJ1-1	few	TGCAGCGTGGAGGAGCGGGGTTTAGCTTTCTTT	CSVEERGLAFF
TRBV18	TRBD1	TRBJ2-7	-	TGTGCCAGCTCACCAGGGACAGCCTCCTACGAGCAGTACTTC	CASSPGTASYEQYF
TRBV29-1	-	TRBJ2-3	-	TGCAGCGCCGGAACAGGTACAGCAGATACGCAGTATTTT	CSAGTGTADTQYF
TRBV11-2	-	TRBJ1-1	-	TGTGCCAGCAGCTTATCTCAGGGGAACACTGAAGCTTTCTTT	CASSLSQGNTEAFF
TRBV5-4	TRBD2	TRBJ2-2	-	TGTGCCAGCAGCTTGCGGCGACTAGCGGGAGCCCCCGGGGAGCTGTTTTTT	CASSLRRLAGAPGELFF
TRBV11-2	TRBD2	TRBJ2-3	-	TGTGCCAGCAGCGAACGGACTAGCGGGAGATCAGATACGCAGTATTTT	CASSERTSGRSDTQYF
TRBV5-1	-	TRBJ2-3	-	TGCGCCAGCAGCTTGAAATATACGCAGTATTTT	CASSLKYTQYF
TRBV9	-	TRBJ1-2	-	TGTGCCAGCAGCATCGGACAGCTCTATGGCTACACCTTC	CASSIGQLYGYTF
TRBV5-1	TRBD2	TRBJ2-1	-	TGCGCCAGCACTAGCGGGCCCGGGGGGTCCTACAATGAGCAGTTCTTC	CASTSGPGGSYNEQFF
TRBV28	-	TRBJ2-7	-	TGTGCCAGCAGTTTGCCACCCCCCTACGAGCAGTACTTC	CASSLPPPYEQYF
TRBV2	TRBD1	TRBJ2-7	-	TGTGCCAGCGCGGACAGGTCAACCCACTACGAGCAGTACTTC	CASADRSTHYEQYF
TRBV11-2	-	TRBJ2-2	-	TGTGCCAGCAGCCAGGACAGATACACCGGGGAGCTGTTTTTT	CASSQDRYTGELFF
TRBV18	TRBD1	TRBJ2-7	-	TGTGCCAGCTCACCACCAACAGGGGGGACTTACGAGCAGTACTTC	CASSPPTGGTYEQYF
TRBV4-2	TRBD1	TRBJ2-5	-	TGTGCCAGCAGCCAAGAGGGACAGGGGGCATTAGGGAAAGAGACCCAGTACTTC	CASSQEGQGALGKETQYF
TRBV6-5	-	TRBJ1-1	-	TGTGCCAGCAGTTACTCAGGGCCGCTCACTGAAGCTTTCTTT	CASSYSGPLTEAFF
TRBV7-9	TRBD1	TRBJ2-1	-	TGTGCCAGCAGCACACCGGACAGGTCTCACAATGAGCAGTTCTTC	CASSTPDRSHNEQFF
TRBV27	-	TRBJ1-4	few	TGTGCCAGCAGTTGGGGTCGAAAACTGTTTTTT	CASSWGRKLFF
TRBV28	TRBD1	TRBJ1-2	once	TGTGCCAGCAGTTCCCCCGGGACAGGGCTTGCGTCTAACTATGGCTACACCTTC	CASSSPGTGLASNYGYTF